This T cell receptor beta chain stems from a study of blood T cell repertoires in COVID-19. Study as a whole: Whether acute or convalescent, the COVID-19 samples came from the United States, Italy and Spain.

The V gene end was trimmed by 7 bases and the J gene end by 9 bases; junction bases not matched to a gene: 9. The CDR3 length is 12 residues. Germline lookup yields CDR1 MDHEN and CDR2 SYDVKM. Generated by immunoSEQ multiplex PCR, the TCRdb table keeps only in-frame clones and is missing some. The data contain about 73,000 clones, over 85% of them singletons. The receptor's source is an elderly woman with active or convalescent COVID-19. Specimen: peripheral blood. The chain is built from TRBV28 and TRBJ2-7, with 7 bases identical to TRBD1. The CDR3 nucleotides read TGTGCCAGCAACCCAGACAGGGAAGCGCAGTACTTC. This translates into CASNPDREAQYF.